A single sample is the source of the 16 T cell receptor beta chains below, sequenced in a study of cytomegalovirus exposure and HLA in healthy donors. Both 60 Vbeta primers and 13 Jbeta primers went into the PCR. Clones were read by immunoSEQ multiplex PCR, and TCRdb kept only the in-frame ones, dropping some. The repertoire holds 100,000 to 150,000 clones, with roughly 8.3% as singletons. Sequencing was carried out using PBMCs. The source is a man aged 40-49 years in good health and CMV-seronegative.

This clone has just a few counts. The chain combines TRBV18 with TRBJ1-4; D is unresolved. The CDR3 is 17 residues long. Trimming removed 0 bases at V and 0 bases at J, with 11 bases between. Germline V lookup: CDR1 KGHSH, CDR2 LQKENI. The CDR3 bases are TGTGCCAGCTCACCACCAGACGGAGGAACAACTAATGAAAAACTGTTTTTT. Translation: CASSPPDGGTTNEKLFF.

This clone has only a few counts. The rearrangement links TRBV9 to TRBJ2-1; 9 bases are shared with TRBD2. This CDR3 comprises 15 residues. CDR1 SGDLS and CDR2 YYNGEE come from the germline V gene. Losses at the gene ends were 6 bases for V and 5 bases for J; bases not matched to a gene: 9. CDR3 bases: TGTGCCAGCACTGTTAGCGGGGGTAGGAACAATGAGCAGTTCTTC. Its translation: CASTVSGGRNNEQFF.

This chain uses TRBV12-5 with TRBJ2-7; no reliable D call. The ends were cut back, 0 bases at V and 5 bases at J, with 17 bases in the middle. The CDR3 is 16 residues long. Per germline, CDR1 LGHNT and CDR2 FRNRAP. The CDR3 nucleotides are TGTGCTAGTGGTTTGGTACAAATAGGAGCGTCGGACGAGCAGTACTTC. Encoded protein: CASGLVQIGASDEQYF.

In this sample, this clone turned up a few times. The J gene is TRBJ1-1, the V gene TRBV5-1; D might be TRBD1 (6 bases). Trimming removed 4 bases from V and 0 bases from J, with 10 bases in between. Per germline, CDR1 SGHRS and CDR2 YFSETQ. This CDR3 contains 14 residues. The CDR3 loop reads CASSADRVNTEAFF. The CDR3 DNA reads TGCGCCAGCAGCGCGGACAGAGTGAACACTGAAGCTTTCTTT.

The chain couples TRBV28 to TRBJ2-5, with a weak D call TRBD1 (6 bases). Deletions cut 2 bases from V and 2 bases from J, with 15 bases between. Germline CDR1 and CDR2: MDHEN and SYDVKM. The CDR3 is 16 amino acids. The DNA of the CDR3 is TGTGCCAGCAGTTTAGGCCGGACAGCAGATCAAGAGACCCAGTACTTC. Protein: CASSLGRTADQETQYF.

Only a few counts were recorded for this clone. The rearrangement uses TRBV6-1 and TRBJ1-6; TRBD1 matches at 10 bases. Germline V lookup: CDR1 MNHNS, CDR2 SASEGT. The CDR3 is 14 residues long. The trim removed 5 bases at V and 9 bases at J, leaving 4 bases unmatched. In DNA form, the CDR3 reads TGTGCCAGCAGTTCCCGGGACAGGGGTTCACCCCTCCACTTT. As protein: CASSSRDRGSPLHF.

This clone was counted only a few times. The V gene is TRBV30, the J gene TRBJ1-2; tentatively, D is TRBD1 (6 bases). Trimming shortened V by 2 bases and J by 6 bases, and 22 bases separated the two germline ends. This CDR3 has 16 residues. CDR1 and CDR2 from the germline V gene are GTSNPN and SVGIG (reference sequence). DNA of the CDR3: TGTGCCTGGAGTCTCCGTCATATACAGGGTTGGAATGGCTACACCTTC. This encodes CAWSLRHIQGWNGYTF.

The rearrangement uses TRBV4-3 and TRBJ2-7, with 7 bases identical to TRBD1. Trimming removed 0 bases from V and 3 bases from J; junction bases left unmatched: 8. The germline CDR1 and CDR2 sequences are LGHNA and YSLEER. CDR3 size: 16 residues. The CDR3 reads CASSQDDRADIYEQYF. The CDR3 DNA follows: TGCGCCAGCAGCCAAGACGACAGGGCCGACATCTACGAGCAGTACTTC.

The rearrangement uses TRBV5-5 and TRBJ2-7, with a tentative D call TRBD1 (5 bases). In germline, CDR1 is SGHKS, CDR2 YYEKEE (reference sequence). This CDR3 spans 14 amino acids. Trimming cost V 6 bases and J 3 bases, with 16 bases left between them. The CDR3 spells CASNLLRDNYEQYF. Here the CDR3 DNA reads TGTGCCAGCAATCTCCTCAGGGATAACTACGAGCAGTACTTC.

In this sample, this clone turned up a few times. This chain uses TRBV5-1 with TRBJ1-5, with a weak D call TRBD1 (6 bases). Deletions cut 0 bases from V and 4 bases from J, with 11 bases between. There are 15 residues in the CDR3. Germline V gene data show CDR1 as SGHRS and CDR2 as YFSETQ. For the CDR3, the DNA is TGCGCCAGCAGCTTGGGGGACAACAGGAATCAGCCCCAGCATTTT. Protein product: CASSLGDNRNQPQHF. The whole variable domain, remainder taken from reference TRBV5-1 and TRBJ1-5, is KAGVTQTPRYLIKTRGQQVTLSCSPISGHRSVSWYQQTPGQGLQFLFEYFSETQRNKGNFPGRFSGRQFSNSRSEMNVSTLELGDSALYLCASSLGDNRNQPQHFGDGTRLSIL.

In this sample, this clone turned up a few times. The genes are TRBV6-1 and TRBJ2-5; 13 bases are shared with TRBD2. With 7 bases clipped from V and 5 bases from J, the junction kept 4 bases outside the gene matches. This CDR3 has 14 amino acids. The germline gives CDR1 MNHNS, CDR2 SASEGT. CDR3 sequence: CASTPLAGGETQYF. CDR3 nucleotides: TGTGCCAGCACCCCACTAGCGGGGGGGGAGACCCAGTACTTC.

Concerning this clone itself: Within the sample, other DNA sequences also encode this same CDR3. As DNA, the CDR3 is TGCGCCAGCAGCTTGGGACAGGGGCCCTACGAGCAGTACTTC. It is translated as CASSLGQGPYEQYF. The chain joins TRBV5-1 to TRBJ2-7; 8 nucleotides align to TRBD1. The CDR3 has 14 residues. Germline V gene lookup returns CDR1 SGHRS and CDR2 YFSETQ. The V segment lost 0 bases and the J segment 2 bases; nucleotides outside the gene matches: 1.

This clone occurred a few times. The CDR3 bases are TGTGCCAGCAGCTTCGTCGTGAGCTCTGGAAACACCATATATTTT. Protein product: CASSFVVSSGNTIYF. This chain links TRBV7-6 with TRBJ1-3; D gene unclear. Trimming shortened V by 3 bases and J by 0 bases, and 9 bases separated the two germline ends. Per the germline V gene, CDR1 is SGHVS and CDR2 is FNYEAQ. The CDR3 totals 15 residues.

The chain is built from TRBV7-9 and TRBJ1-2; D gene ambiguous. CDR3 length: 14 amino acids. Germline CDR1 is SEHNR and CDR2 is FQNEAQ (reference sequence). V shed 5 bases and J shed 4 bases, with 14 bases lying between them. The CDR3: CASSPLGASYGYTF. CDR3 nucleotides: TGTGCCAGCAGCCCCCTTGGAGCCAGCTATGGCTACACCTTC. The whole variable domain, filled in from reference TRBV7-9 and TRBJ1-2, reads DTGVSQNPRHKITKRGQNVTFRCDPISEHNRLYWYRQTLGQGPEFLTYFQNEAQLEKSRLLSDRFSAERPKGSFSTLEIQRTEQGDSAMYLCASSPLGASYGYTFGSGTRLTVV.

Notes on this clone: Other DNA sequences in the sample encode the same CDR3. The rearrangement joins TRBV7-3 to TRBJ1-1; tentatively, D is TRBD1 (5 bases). Germline values: CDR1 SGHTA, CDR2 FQGTGA. The CDR3 loop spans 13 amino acids. Trimming pared 0 bases from V and 3 bases from J, leaving 5 bases between. CDR3 protein: CASSLTGDTEAFF. In nucleotides, the CDR3 is TGTGCCAGCAGCTTAACAGGGGACACTGAAGCTTTCTTT.

The rearrangement joins TRBV19 to TRBJ1-5, with TRBD1 matching over 9 bases. The germline CDR1 and CDR2 sequences are LNHDA and SQIVND (reference sequence). CDR3 length equals 14 residues. The ends lost 5 bases at V and 4 bases at J; junction bases unmatched: 3. The CDR3 DNA reads as TGTGCCAGTAGTTCGACAGGGGGGAATCAGCCCCAGCATTTT. Translated: CASSSTGGNQPQHF.